This record covers a single T cell receptor (beta chain). Its target is unknown. The sample belongs to a study of a mutant IDH1 vaccine in newly diagnosed glioma. The germline V gene has CDR1 SGHNT and CDR2 YENEEA. The ends were cut back, 9 bases at V and 4 bases at J, with 12 bases in the middle. This CDR3 is built from 13 residues. Assay: immunoSEQ multiplex PCR; the TCRdb copy retains only in-frame clones and omits some. Of roughly 70,000 clones listed, 84% are singletons. Study-level results: Most patients, approximately 92%, showed vaccine-induced immune responses.

As to time point: week 11, during vaccination. Doses comprised 300 ug of mutant IDH1 20-mer peptide each, plus topical imiquimod. The chain uses TRBV11-3 and TRBJ2-2; no clear D gene. This sequence was found in a woman aged 45-65 years with glioma. The sample was PBMCs, taken from a glioma patient whose treatment included an IDH1 peptide vaccine. The CDR3 DNA reads as TGTGCCAGTAAGTCGGGTGGCACCGGGGAGCTGTTTTTT. Residues: CASKSGGTGELFF.